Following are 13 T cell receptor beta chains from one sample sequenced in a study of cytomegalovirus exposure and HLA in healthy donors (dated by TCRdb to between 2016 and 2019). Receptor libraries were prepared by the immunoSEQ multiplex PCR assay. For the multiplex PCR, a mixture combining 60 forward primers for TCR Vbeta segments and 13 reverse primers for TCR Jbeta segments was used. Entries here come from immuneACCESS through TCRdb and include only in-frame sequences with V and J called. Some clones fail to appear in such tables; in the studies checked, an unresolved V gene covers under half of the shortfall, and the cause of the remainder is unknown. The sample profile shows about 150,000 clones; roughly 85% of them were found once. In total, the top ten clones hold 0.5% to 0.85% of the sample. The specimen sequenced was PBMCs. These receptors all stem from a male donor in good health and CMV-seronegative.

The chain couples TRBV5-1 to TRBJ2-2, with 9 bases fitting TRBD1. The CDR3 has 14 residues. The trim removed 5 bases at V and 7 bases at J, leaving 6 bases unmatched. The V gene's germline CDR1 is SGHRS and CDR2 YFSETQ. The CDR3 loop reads CASRKQGANGELFF. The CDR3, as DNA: TGCGCCAGCAGAAAACAGGGGGCTAACGGGGAGCTGTTTTTT.

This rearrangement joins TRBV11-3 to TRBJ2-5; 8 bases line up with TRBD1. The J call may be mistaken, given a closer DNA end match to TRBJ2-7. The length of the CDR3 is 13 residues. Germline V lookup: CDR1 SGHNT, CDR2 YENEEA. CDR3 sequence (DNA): TGTGCCAGCAGCTGGGGACAGGCCTACGAGCAGTACTTC. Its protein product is CASSWGQAYEQYF.

Here the CDR3 reads CASSLTSYNEQFF. CDR3 nucleotide sequence: TGTGCCAGCAGCTTAACCAGTTACAATGAGCAGTTCTTC. V gene TRBV7-3 combines with J gene TRBJ2-1, with unresolved D. CDR3 length: 13 amino acids. CDR1 is SGHTA and CDR2 is FQGTGA in the germline V gene. V lost 0 bases and J 4 bases, leaving 4 bases between the germline ends. Full variable domain (rest looked up from reference TRBV7-3 and TRBJ2-1): GAGVSQTPSNKVTEKGKYVELRCDPISGHTALYWYRQSLGQGPEFLIYFQGTGAADDSGLPNDRFFAVRPEGSVSTLKIQRTERGDSAVYLCASSLTSYNEQFFGPGTRLTVL.

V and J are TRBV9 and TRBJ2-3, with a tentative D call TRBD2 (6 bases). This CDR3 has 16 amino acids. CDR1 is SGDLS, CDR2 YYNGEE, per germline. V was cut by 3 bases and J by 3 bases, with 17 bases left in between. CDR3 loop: CASSEGGTLYTDTQYF. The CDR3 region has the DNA TGTGCCAGCAGCGAGGGAGGCACCCTATATACAGATACGCAGTATTTT.

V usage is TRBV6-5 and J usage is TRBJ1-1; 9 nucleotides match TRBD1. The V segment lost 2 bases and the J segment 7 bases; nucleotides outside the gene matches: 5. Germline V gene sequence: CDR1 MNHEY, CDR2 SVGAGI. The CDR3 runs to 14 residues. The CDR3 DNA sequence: TGTGCCAGCAGTTACACCCCGACAGGGGGTGAAGCTTTCTTT. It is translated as CASSYTPTGGEAFF.

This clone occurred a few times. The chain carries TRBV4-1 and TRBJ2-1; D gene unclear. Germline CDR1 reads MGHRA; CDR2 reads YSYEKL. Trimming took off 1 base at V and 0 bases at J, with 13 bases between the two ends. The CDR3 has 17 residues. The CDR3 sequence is CASSQVIIKSSYNEQFF. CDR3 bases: TGCGCCAGCAGCCAAGTCATCATTAAGAGCTCCTACAATGAGCAGTTCTTC.

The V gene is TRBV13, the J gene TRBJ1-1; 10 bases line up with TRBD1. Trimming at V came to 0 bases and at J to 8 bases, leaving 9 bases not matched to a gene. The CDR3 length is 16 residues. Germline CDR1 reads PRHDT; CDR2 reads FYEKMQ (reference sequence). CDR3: CASSLGWDRGSPEAFF. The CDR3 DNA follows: TGTGCCAGCAGCTTAGGTTGGGACAGGGGATCGCCCGAAGCTTTCTTT.

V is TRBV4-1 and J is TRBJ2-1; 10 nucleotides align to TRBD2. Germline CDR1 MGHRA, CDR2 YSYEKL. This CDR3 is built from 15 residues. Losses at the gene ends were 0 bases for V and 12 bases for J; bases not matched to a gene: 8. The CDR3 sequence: CASSQDRASGSLQFF. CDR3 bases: TGCGCCAGCAGCCAAGACAGGGCTAGCGGGAGTTTGCAGTTCTTC.

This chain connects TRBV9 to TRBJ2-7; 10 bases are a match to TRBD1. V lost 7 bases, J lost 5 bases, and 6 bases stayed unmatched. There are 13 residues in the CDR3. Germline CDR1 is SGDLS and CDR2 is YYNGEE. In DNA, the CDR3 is TGTGCCAGCGCGACAGGGGGCGGGGACGAGCAGTACTTC. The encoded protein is CASATGGGDEQYF. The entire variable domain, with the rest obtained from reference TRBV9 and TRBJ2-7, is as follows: DSGVTQTPKHLITATGQRVTLRCSPRSGDLSVYWYQQSLDQGLQFLIQYYNGEERAKGNILERFSAQQFPDLHSELNLSSLELGDSALYFCASATGGGDEQYFGPGTRLTVT.

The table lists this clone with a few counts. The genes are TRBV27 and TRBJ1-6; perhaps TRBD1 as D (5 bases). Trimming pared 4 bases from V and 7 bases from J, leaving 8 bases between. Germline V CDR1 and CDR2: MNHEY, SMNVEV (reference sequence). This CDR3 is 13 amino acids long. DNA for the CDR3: TGTGCCAGCAGTTACAACAGGAATTCACCCCTCCACTTT. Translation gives CASSYNRNSPLHF.

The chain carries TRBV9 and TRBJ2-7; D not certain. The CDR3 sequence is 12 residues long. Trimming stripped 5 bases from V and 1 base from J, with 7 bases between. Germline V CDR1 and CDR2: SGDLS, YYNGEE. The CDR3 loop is CASSPESYEQYF. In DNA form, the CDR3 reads TGTGCCAGCAGTCCCGAGTCCTACGAGCAGTACTTC. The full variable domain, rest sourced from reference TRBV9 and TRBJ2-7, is DSGVTQTPKHLITATGQRVTLRCSPRSGDLSVYWYQQSLDQGLQFLIQYYNGEERAKGNILERFSAQQFPDLHSELNLSSLELGDSALYFCASSPESYEQYFGPGTRLTVT.

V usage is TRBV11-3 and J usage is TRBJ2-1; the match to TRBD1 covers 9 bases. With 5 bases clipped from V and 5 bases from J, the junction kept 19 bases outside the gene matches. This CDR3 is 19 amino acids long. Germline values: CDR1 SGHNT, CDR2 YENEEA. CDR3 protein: CASSHYVPGQGYSDNEQFF. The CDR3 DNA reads TGTGCCAGCAGCCATTATGTCCCGGGACAGGGATACAGCGACAATGAGCAGTTCTTC.

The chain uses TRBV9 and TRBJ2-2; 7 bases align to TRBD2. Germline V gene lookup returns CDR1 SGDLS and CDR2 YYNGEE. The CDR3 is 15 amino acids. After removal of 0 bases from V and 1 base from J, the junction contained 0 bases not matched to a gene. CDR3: CASSVGGRNTGELFF. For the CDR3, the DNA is TGTGCCAGCAGCGTAGGCGGGAGGAACACCGGGGAGCTGTTTTTT. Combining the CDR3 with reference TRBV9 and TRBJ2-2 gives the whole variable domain DSGVTQTPKHLITATGQRVTLRCSPRSGDLSVYWYQQSLDQGLQFLIQYYNGEERAKGNILERFSAQQFPDLHSELNLSSLELGDSALYFCASSVGGRNTGELFFGEGSRLTVL.